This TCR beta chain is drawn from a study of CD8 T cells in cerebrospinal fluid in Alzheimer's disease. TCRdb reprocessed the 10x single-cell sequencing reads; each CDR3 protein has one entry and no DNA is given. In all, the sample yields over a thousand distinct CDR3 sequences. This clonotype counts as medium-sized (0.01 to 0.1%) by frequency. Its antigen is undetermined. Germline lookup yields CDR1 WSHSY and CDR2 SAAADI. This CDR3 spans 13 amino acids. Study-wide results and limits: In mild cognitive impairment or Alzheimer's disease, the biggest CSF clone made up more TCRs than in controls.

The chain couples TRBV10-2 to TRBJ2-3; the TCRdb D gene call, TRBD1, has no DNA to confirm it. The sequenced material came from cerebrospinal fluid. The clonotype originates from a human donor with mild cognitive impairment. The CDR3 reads CASRKGSTDTQYF.